This T cell receptor beta chain was obtained from a study of T cells in Graves' hyperthyroidism and ophthalmopathy. The wider study: Initial diagnosis, before any treatment, was when peripheral blood was collected.

Amplification yielded TCR beta CDR3 regions, with RNA transcripts as the source. When the TCR CDR3 underwent first-round RT-PCR, the HTBI primer set was used. Using its own MiXCR run on the multiplex PCR reads, TCRdb lists one record per CDR3 protein. There are a few hundred thousand distinct CDR3 sequences in the sample; around 13% occur only once, and 15% to 20% lies in the top ten. The CDR3 consists of 14 residues. V dropped 0 bases and J dropped 6 bases, with 8 bases sitting between them. CDR1 and CDR2 from the germline V gene are SGHAT and FQNNGV. This clonotype has a count of ten or more. The chain links TRBV11-2 to TRBJ2-2; D might be TRBD1 (5 bases). Input material: blood. This sequence was found in a woman aged 25 to 45 with Graves' ophthalmopathy. The CDR3 nucleotides read TGTGCCAGCAGCTTAGAAGGGGTTGCCGGGGAGCTGTTTTTT. Translated, it gives CASSLEGVAGELFF.